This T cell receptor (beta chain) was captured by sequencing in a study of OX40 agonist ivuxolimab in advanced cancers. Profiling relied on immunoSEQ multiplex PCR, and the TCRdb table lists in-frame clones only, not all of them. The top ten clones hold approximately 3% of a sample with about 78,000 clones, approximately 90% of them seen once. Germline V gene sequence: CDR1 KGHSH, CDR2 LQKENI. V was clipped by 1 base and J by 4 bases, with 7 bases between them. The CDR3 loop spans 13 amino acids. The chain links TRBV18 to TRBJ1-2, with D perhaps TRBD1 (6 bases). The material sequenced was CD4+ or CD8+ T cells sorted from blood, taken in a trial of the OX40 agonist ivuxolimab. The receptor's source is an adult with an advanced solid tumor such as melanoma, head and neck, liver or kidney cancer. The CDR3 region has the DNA TGTGCCAGCTCACCACTAGGGGGCTATGGCTACACCTTC. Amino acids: CASSPLGGYGYTF.